What follows are 2 T cell receptor beta chains derived from one specimen sequenced in a study of blood T cell repertoires in COVID-19 (dated by TCRdb to about 2020). The library was produced with the immunoSEQ multiplex PCR assay. Drawn from immuneACCESS, this table holds only the in-frame rearrangements with V and J called that TCRdb kept. Clones are partly lost; checked studies trace under half to an unresolved V gene and leave the rest unexplained. The sample contains approximately 240,000 clones, roughly 82% of them found a single time. Together, the top ten hold 4% to 6% of the sample. Material for sequencing was peripheral blood. These receptors were taken from a woman of 80 years or more with active or convalescent COVID-19.

The V gene is TRBV7-2, the J gene TRBJ1-1, with 7 bases aligning to TRBD1. The CDR3 runs 14 residues. Germline loops: CDR1 SGHTA, CDR2 FQGNSA. Losses at the gene ends were 3 bases for V and 10 bases for J; bases not matched to a gene: 11. CDR3 coding DNA: TGTGCCAGCAGCTTCCAGGGGGGCGGCCCGGGAGCTTTCTTT. This sequence encodes CASSFQGGGPGAFF.

This chain connects TRBV28 to TRBJ1-1; no firm D call. Per the germline V gene, CDR1 is MDHEN and CDR2 is SYDVKM. Trimming left V 7 bases short and J 6 bases short, with 24 bases between. The CDR3 is 16 amino acids. CDR3 protein: CASTSPGESVVAEAFF. The CDR3 DNA reads TGTGCCAGCACCTCCCCCGGGGAGTCCGTTGTCGCTGAAGCTTTCTTT.